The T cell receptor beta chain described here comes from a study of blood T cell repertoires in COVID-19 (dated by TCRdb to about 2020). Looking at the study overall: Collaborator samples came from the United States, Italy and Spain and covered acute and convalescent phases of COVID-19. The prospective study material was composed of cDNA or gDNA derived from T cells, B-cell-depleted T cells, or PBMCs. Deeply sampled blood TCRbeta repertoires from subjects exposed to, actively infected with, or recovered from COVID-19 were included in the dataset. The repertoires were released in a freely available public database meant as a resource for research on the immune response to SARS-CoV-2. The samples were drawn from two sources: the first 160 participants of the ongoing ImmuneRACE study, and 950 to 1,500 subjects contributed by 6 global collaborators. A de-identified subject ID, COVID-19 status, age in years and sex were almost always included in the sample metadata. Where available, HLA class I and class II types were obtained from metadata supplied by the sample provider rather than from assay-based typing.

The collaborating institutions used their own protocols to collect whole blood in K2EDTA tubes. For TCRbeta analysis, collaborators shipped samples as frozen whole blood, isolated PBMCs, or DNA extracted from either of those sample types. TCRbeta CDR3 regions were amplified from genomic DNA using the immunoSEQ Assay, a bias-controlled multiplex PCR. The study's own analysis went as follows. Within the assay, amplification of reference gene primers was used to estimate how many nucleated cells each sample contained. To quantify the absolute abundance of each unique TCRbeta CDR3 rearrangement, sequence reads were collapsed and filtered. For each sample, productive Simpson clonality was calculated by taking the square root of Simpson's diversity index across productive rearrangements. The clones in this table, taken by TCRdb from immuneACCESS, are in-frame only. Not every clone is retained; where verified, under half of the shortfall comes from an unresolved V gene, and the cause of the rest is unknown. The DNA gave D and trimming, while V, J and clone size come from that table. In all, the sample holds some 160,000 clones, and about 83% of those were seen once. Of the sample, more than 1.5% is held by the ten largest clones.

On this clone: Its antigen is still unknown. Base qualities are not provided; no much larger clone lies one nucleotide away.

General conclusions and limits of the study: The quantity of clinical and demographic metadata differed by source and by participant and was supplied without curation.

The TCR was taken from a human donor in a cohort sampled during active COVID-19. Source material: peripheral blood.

The base sequence is TGTGCCAGCATGGGCGATTACACTGAAGCTTTCTTT. It codes for CASMGDYTEAFF. This receptor chain uses TRBV2 and TRBJ1-1, with the D gene uncertain. The germline V gene sets CDR1 to SNHLY and CDR2 to FYNNEI. The germline ends are 9 bases apart after V is trimmed by 7 bases and J by 3 bases. From cysteine to phenylalanine, the CDR3 is 12 amino acids long. Only the CDR3 DNA is retained, 36 bases long and in frame from the first base.